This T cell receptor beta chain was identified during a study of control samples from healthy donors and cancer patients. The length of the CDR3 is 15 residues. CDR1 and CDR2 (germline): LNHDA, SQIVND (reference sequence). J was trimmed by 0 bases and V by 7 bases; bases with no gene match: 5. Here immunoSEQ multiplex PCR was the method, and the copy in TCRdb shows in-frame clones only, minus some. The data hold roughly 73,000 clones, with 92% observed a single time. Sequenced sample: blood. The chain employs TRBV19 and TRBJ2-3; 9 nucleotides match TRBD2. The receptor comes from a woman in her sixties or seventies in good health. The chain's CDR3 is CASTPTSGSTDTQYF. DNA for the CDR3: TGTGCCAGTACCCCGACTAGCGGTAGCACAGATACGCAGTATTTT.